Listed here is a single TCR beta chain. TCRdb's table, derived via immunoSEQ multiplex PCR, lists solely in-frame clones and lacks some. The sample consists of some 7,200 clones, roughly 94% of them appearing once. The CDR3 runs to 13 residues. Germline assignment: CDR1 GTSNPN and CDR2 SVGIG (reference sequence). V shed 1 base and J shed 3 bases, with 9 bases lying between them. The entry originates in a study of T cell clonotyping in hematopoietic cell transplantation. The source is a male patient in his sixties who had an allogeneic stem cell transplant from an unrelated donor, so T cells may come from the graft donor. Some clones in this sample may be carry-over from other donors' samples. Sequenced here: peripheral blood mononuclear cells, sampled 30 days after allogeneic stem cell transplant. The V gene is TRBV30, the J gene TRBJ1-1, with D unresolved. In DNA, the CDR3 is TGTGCCTGGAGTGGTTCGGAGTACACTGAAGCTTTCTTT. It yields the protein CAWSGSEYTEAFF.